Listed below are T cell receptor beta chains from one sample, sequenced in a study of blood T cell repertoires in COVID-19. Only in-frame clones appear in the TCRdb table, and some are missing; sequencing was by immunoSEQ multiplex PCR. The sample has under 350,000 clones; less than 90% are singletons. The sequenced sample consisted of peripheral blood. The receptor set was obtained from a man aged 55 to 70 who had recovered from COVID-19. The CDR3 runs from the conserved cysteine through the conserved F or W. The D gene is left open where the match is weak. Clone size is stated in some rows and not others, as once, few, many or a class when expanded.

D,J,length,size,V,CDR3,DNA
TRBD2,TRBJ2-5,16,NA,TRBV5-1,CASSLGPSGGQETQYF,TGCGCCAGCAGCTTGGGGCCTAGCGGGGGTCAAGAGACCCAGTACTTC
NA,TRBJ2-1,15,NA,TRBV5-1,CASSLVGAANNEQFF,TGCGCCAGCAGCTTGGTGGGGGCTGCAAACAATGAGCAGTTCTTC
NA,TRBJ2-1,14,NA,TRBV5-1,CASGEGHPLDEQFF,TGCGCCAGCGGGGAGGGACATCCTCTGGATGAGCAGTTCTTC
NA,TRBJ2-2,15,NA,TRBV28,CATVQGFKNTGELFF,TGTGCCACCGTCCAGGGGTTCAAGAACACCGGGGAGCTGTTTTTT
NA,TRBJ2-5,16,NA,TRBV11-2,CASRHLPGGTEETQYF,TGTGCCAGCAGGCACCTGCCTGGGGGGACCGAAGAGACCCAGTACTTC
NA,TRBJ2-7,16,NA,TRBV30,CAWRARTGTGSYEQYF,TGTGCCTGGAGGGCCCGGACCGGGACTGGTTCCTACGAGCAGTACTTC
NA,TRBJ1-1,13,NA,TRBV9,CASSVIGDTEAFF,TGTGCCAGCAGCGTAATCGGAGACACTGAAGCTTTCTTT
TRBD2,TRBJ2-1,15,few,TRBV5-4,CASSSRLAGWDEQFF,TGTGCCAGCAGCTCAAGACTAGCGGGATGGGATGAGCAGTTCTTC
NA,TRBJ2-2,15,few,TRBV5-1,CASSSDDRRTGELFF,TGCGCCAGCAGCTCCGACGACAGAAGAACCGGGGAGCTGTTTTTT
NA,TRBJ2-2,15,NA,TRBV29-1,CSVGARAQNTGELFF,TGCAGCGTTGGGGCCAGGGCGCAGAACACCGGGGAGCTGTTTTTT
NA,TRBJ2-1,12,NA,TRBV7-9,CASSPDRREQFF,TGTGCCAGCAGCCCAGACAGGCGGGAGCAGTTCTTC
NA,TRBJ2-1,15,NA,TRBV7-6,CASSLALGSYNEQFF,TGTGCCAGCAGCTTAGCTTTGGGCAGTTACAATGAGCAGTTCTTC
NA,TRBJ1-1,14,NA,TRBV5-1,CASSLGGQNTEAFF,TGCGCCAGCAGCTTGGGGGGACAGAACACTGAAGCTTTCTTT
NA,TRBJ1-1,12,NA,TRBV12-3/TRBV12-4,CASSWTYTEAFF,TGTGCCAGCAGTTGGACTTACACTGAAGCTTTCTTT
TRBD1,TRBJ2-7,14,NA,TRBV15,CATSRAGQGYEQYF,TGTGCCACCAGCAGAGCCGGACAGGGCTACGAGCAGTACTTC
NA,TRBJ2-2,13,NA,TRBV9,CASSGTQTGELFF,TGTGCCAGCAGCGGGACACAGACCGGGGAGCTGTTTTTT
NA,TRBJ2-5,13,NA,TRBV7-6,CASSLARSETQYF,TGTGCCAGCAGCTTAGCGAGGAGTGAGACCCAGTACTTC
NA,TRBJ1-2,14,NA,TRBV19,CASSIRAGNYGYTF,TGTGCCAGTAGTATAAGGGCAGGGAACTATGGCTACACCTTC
TRBD2,TRBJ2-7,13,once,TRBV3-1/TRBV3-2,CASSQRGGGEQYF,TGTGCCAGCAGCCAAAGGGGCGGGGGCGAGCAGTACTTC
NA,TRBJ1-6,15,few,TRBV5-1,CASSLDGSGGTPLHF,TGCGCCAGCAGCTTGGACGGTTCCGGGGGGACACCCCTCCACTTT
NA,TRBJ1-1,14,once,TRBV5-1,CASSLPASNTEAFF,TGCGCCAGCAGCTTGCCAGCGTCGAACACTGAAGCTTTCTTT
TRBD2,TRBJ2-5,15,NA,TRBV5-1,CASSLGRGVQETQYF,TGCGCCAGCAGCTTGGGGCGGGGGGTCCAAGAGACCCAGTACTTC
NA,TRBJ2-3,13,NA,TRBV20-1,CSASGGPADTQYF,TGCAGTGCTAGTGGGGGGCCGGCAGATACGCAGTATTTT
NA,TRBJ1-6,15,NA,TRBV3-1/TRBV3-2,CASSRESTTNSPLHF,TGTGCCAGTAGCCGCGAATCTACTACCAATTCACCCCTCCACTTT
TRBD1,TRBJ1-1,17,NA,TRBV19,CASSMGDRGLGITEAFF,TGTGCCAGTAGTATGGGGGACAGGGGGCTTGGTATCACTGAAGCTTTCTTT
NA,TRBJ2-7,11,once,TRBV3-1/TRBV3-2,CASRGVYEQYF,TGTGCCAGCCGCGGGGTCTACGAGCAGTACTTC
TRBD2,TRBJ2-1,15,NA,TRBV27,CASSQGLAVYNEQFF,TGTGCCAGCAGTCAGGGACTAGCGGTTTACAATGAGCAGTTCTTC
TRBD1,TRBJ2-1,19,once,TRBV6-7,CASSYDPGQGLIEYNEQFF,TGTGCCAGCAGTTACGATCCCGGACAGGGGTTAATCGAGTACAATGAGCAGTTCTTC
TRBD2,TRBJ2-7,16,NA,TRBV9,CASSPTLGTSEYEQYF,TGTGCCAGCAGCCCCACCTTAGGGACTAGCGAGTACGAGCAGTACTTC
TRBD1,TRBJ1-2,12,few,TRBV6-5,CASRPGTDGYTF,TGTGCCAGCAGACCAGGGACAGACGGCTACACCTTC
TRBD2,TRBJ2-2,16,once,TRBV6-5,CASSFVSGSLVGELFF,TGTGCCAGCAGTTTCGTTAGCGGGAGTCTTGTCGGGGAGCTGTTTTTT
TRBD1,TRBJ2-5,15,NA,TRBV18,CASSQNPGQGETQYF,TGTGCCAGCTCACAGAATCCGGGACAGGGGGAGACCCAGTACTTC
TRBD1,TRBJ1-2,17,NA,TRBV15,CATRRTGGRAANYGYTF,TGTGCCACCAGGCGGACAGGTGGAAGGGCAGCTAACTATGGCTACACCTTC
NA,TRBJ1-6,14,NA,TRBV19,CASSFGRENSPLHF,TGTGCCAGTAGTTTTGGACGGGAAAATTCACCCCTCCACTTT
TRBD2,TRBJ2-3,13,NA,TRBV7-2,CASSPGGGDTQYF,TGTGCCAGCAGCCCCGGGGGGGGAGATACGCAGTATTTT
NA,TRBJ1-4,15,NA,TRBV9,CASSVGSTGQEKLFF,TGTGCCAGCAGCGTAGGGTCGACAGGCCAAGAAAAACTGTTTTTT
TRBD1,TRBJ1-1,13,NA,TRBV5-1,CASSLGDRDEAFF,TGCGCCAGCAGCTTGGGGGACAGGGATGAAGCTTTCTTT
TRBD1,TRBJ1-1,14,NA,TRBV20-1,CSASRTGGFSEAFF,TGCAGTGCTAGTAGGACAGGGGGTTTTAGCGAAGCTTTCTTT
TRBD2,TRBJ2-5,13,NA,TRBV9,CASSVAGGETQYF,TGTGCCAGCAGCGTAGCGGGGGGAGAGACCCAGTACTTC
NA,TRBJ2-7,13,few,TRBV3-1/TRBV3-2,CASSQGRGPRAYF,TGTGCCAGCAGCCAAGGGAGGGGTCCCAGAGCGTACTTC
NA,TRBJ2-7,15,NA,TRBV2,CASSDFALSSYEQYF,TGTGCCAGCAGTGATTTTGCCCTGAGCTCCTACGAGCAGTACTTC
TRBD2,TRBJ2-3,15,NA,TRBV29-1,CSVGGTSGSTDTQYF,TGCAGCGTTGGGGGGACTAGCGGGAGCACAGATACGCAGTATTTT
NA,TRBJ2-7,13,once,TRBV5-5,CASTVTGLHEQYF,TGTGCCAGCACCGTAACAGGGCTCCACGAGCAGTACTTC
NA,TRBJ2-3,12,NA,TRBV27,CASRRDTDTQYF,TGTGCCAGCAGACGCGACACAGATACGCAGTATTTT
TRBD2,TRBJ2-1,16,NA,TRBV2,CASTPILAARRFEQFF,TGTGCCAGCACCCCAATCCTAGCGGCCCGCCGATTTGAGCAGTTCTTC
NA,TRBJ1-2,16,NA,TRBV24-1,CATGQAPPGVNYGYTF,TGTGCCACCGGTCAGGCCCCGCCAGGGGTTAACTATGGCTACACCTTC
NA,TRBJ1-5,12,NA,TRBV12-3/TRBV12-4,CASSFGHQPQHF,TGTGCCAGCAGTTTTGGGCATCAGCCCCAGCATTTT
NA,TRBJ1-2,16,few,TRBV5-1,CASSLEAGRGNYGYTF,TGCGCCAGCAGCTTGGAGGCAGGGCGGGGTAACTATGGCTACACCTTC
TRBD2,TRBJ2-5,17,NA,TRBV9,CASSSGRLAGARETQYF,TGTGCCAGCAGCTCCGGGCGGTTAGCGGGAGCGAGGGAGACCCAGTACTTC
TRBD2,TRBJ2-5,16,NA,TRBV6-6,CASSYSASGGLETQYF,TGTGCCAGCAGTTACTCGGCTAGCGGGGGACTAGAGACCCAGTACTTC